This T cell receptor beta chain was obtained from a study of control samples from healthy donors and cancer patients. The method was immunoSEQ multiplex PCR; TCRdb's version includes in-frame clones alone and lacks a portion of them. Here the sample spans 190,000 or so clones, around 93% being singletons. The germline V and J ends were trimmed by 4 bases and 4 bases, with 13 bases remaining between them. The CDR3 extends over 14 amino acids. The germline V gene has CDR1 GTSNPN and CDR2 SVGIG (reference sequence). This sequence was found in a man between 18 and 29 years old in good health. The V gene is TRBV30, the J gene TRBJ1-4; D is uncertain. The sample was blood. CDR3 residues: CAWTDGLINEKLFF. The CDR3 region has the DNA TGTGCCTGGACCGACGGACTGATTAATGAAAAACTGTTTTTT.